This record covers a single T cell receptor beta chain. Its antigen is not known. In germline, CDR1 is DFQATT, CDR2 SNEGSKA (reference sequence). This CDR3 is built from 13 residues. The V end was cut by 2 bases, the J end by 0 bases, with 7 bases between. The data stem from a study of vaccination and CD4 T cells after COVID-19. At the level of the study: Two of the convalescents were Hispanic, and convalescents were six males and four females.

As to treatment: approximately 11-day PBMC culture with coronavirus spike peptide pools or control peptides (ViraFEST assay). Sequenced with the Oncomine TCR Beta short-read assay was DNA taken from cultured CD4+ T cells. TCRdb analysed the PCR reads with MiXCR anew, one entry per CDR3 protein. The repertoire includes about 20,000 distinct CDR3 sequences, about 45% of them detected once, and about 3% sits in the top ten. The chain combines TRBV20-1 with TRBJ1-1; D call uncertain. Specimen: CD4+ T cells from blood, cultured in vitro, collected after SARS-CoV-2 vaccination. The receptor's source is a human donor who had recovered from COVID-19. CDR3: CSARQAMNTEAFF. The CDR3 nucleotides read TGCAGTGCTAGACAGGCAATGAACACTGAAGCTTTCTTT.